The entry below describes one T cell receptor beta chain. Its cognate antigen is unknown. This sample was included in a study of a mutant IDH1 vaccine in newly diagnosed glioma. Study as a whole: Eight vaccine doses were administered to patients at weeks 1, 3, 5, 7, 11, 15, 19 and 23. The study's findings and limits: Among patients, roughly 93% showed immune responses induced by the vaccine.

Libraries were prepared by immunoSEQ multiplex PCR; TCRdb keeps only in-frame clonotypes and omits some of them. The table lists tens of thousands of clones, roughly 86% of them singletons. Trimming shortened V by 2 bases and J by 8 bases, and 13 bases separated the two germline ends. CDR3 length: 13 amino acids. The germline gives CDR1 GTSNPN, CDR2 SVGIG (reference sequence). Time point noted: week 11, during vaccination. In every dose of vaccine, 300 ug of mutant IDH1 20-mer peptide was given alongside topical imiquimod. Donors had new IDH1-mutant astrocytomas of WHO grade 3 or 4 (ATRX-lost). The rearrangement joins TRBV30 to TRBJ1-5; the D is unclear. This clonotype was sampled from a woman aged 40 to 50 with glioma. The sequenced sample was PBMCs, obtained from a glioma patient whose treatment included an IDH1 peptide vaccine. The CDR3 sequence is CAWSNGHKEPQHF. CDR3 in DNA: TGTGCCTGGAGTAACGGCCACAAGGAGCCCCAGCATTTT. Complete variable domain (other parts from reference TRBV30 and TRBJ1-5): SQTIHQWPATLVQPVGSPLSLECTVEGTSNPNLYWYRQAAGRGLQLLFYSVGIGQISSEVPQNLSASRPQDRQFILSSKKLLLSDSGFYLCAWSNGHKEPQHFGDGTRLSIL.